This T cell receptor beta chain appears in the sequencing data of a study of cytomegalovirus exposure and HLA in healthy donors. The table lists this clone with a count of one. Its antigen remains unknown. The junction departs from germline at one end; a sequencing error may be responsible. Other DNA sequences in this sample translate to the same CDR3. Repertoires were generated with immunoSEQ multiplex PCR, while TCRdb's copy carries only in-frame clones and drops some. The data show about 66,000 clones, approximately 96% seen once. Donors came from a validation cohort of some 110 subjects, distinct from the first 666-subject cohort. General study findings and limits: Most TCRs appeared rarely, but some public TCRs recurred in many donors. The authors confirmed in vitro that three CMV-associated chains were specific for CMV antigens. There were approximately 150 TCR beta chains listed as cytomegalovirus-associated.

CDR1 MNHEY and CDR2 SVGAGI come from the germline V gene. There are 15 residues in the CDR3. The chain recombines TRBV6-5 with TRBJ2-5; 11 bases map to TRBD1. This clonotype was sampled from a woman in her late teens or twenties in good health and CMV-seropositive. The source material was PBMCs. DNA for the CDR3: TGTGCCAGTAGTTTATTCGGGACAGGGGGGGGGACCCAGTACTTC. Amino acid sequence: CASSLFGTGGGTQYF.